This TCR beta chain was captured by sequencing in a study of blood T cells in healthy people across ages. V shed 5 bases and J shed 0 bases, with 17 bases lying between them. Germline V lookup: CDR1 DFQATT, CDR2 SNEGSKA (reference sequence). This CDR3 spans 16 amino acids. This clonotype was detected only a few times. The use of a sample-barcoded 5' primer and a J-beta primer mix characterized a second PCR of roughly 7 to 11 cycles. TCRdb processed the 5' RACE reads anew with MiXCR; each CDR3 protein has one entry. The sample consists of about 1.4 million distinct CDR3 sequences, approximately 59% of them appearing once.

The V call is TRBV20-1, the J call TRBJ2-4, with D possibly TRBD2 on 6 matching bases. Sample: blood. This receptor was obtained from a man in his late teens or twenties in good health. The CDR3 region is CSALELTGVAKNIQYF. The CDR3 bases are TGCAGTGCTCTGGAACTGACGGGAGTAGCCAAAAACATTCAGTACTTC.